What follows is one T cell receptor (beta chain) and its context. PCR primers comprised 60 Vbeta and 13 Jbeta primers. Per the original data handling: In a later analysis, 75 million to 85 million unique TCR beta chains included roughly 11 million shared by two or more donors. Generated by immunoSEQ multiplex PCR, the TCRdb table keeps only in-frame clones and is missing some. V, J and clone size derive from that table, while D and trimming were established from the DNA sequence. This sample yields about 150,000 clones, of which around 75% are seen a single time; about 4.5% belongs to the top ten. This sample is drawn from a study of cytomegalovirus exposure and HLA in healthy donors. The CDR3 runs 17 residues. The germline V gene encodes CDR1 GTSNPN and CDR2 SVGIG (reference sequence). V shed 4 bases and J 7 bases; nucleotides not matched to a gene: 16.

The chain uses TRBV30 and TRBJ1-2; 12 bases agree with TRBD1. Sequences were obtained from PBMCs. The TCR originated in a man aged 60 to 75 in good health and CMV-seronegative. Here the CDR3 reads CAWNPPWGQGARGGYTF. In DNA form, the CDR3 reads TGTGCCTGGAACCCGCCCTGGGGACAGGGGGCTCGGGGTGGCTACACCTTC. The variable domain in full, with the rest retrieved from reference TRBV30 and TRBJ1-2, is SQTIHQWPATLVQPVGSPLSLECTVEGTSNPNLYWYRQAAGRGLQLLFYSVGIGQISSEVPQNLSASRPQDRQFILSSKKLLLSDSGFYLCAWNPPWGQGARGGYTFGSGTRLTVV.